This T cell receptor beta chain was found in a study of OX40 agonist ivuxolimab in advanced cancers. Study-wide findings and caveats: Researchers did not establish what antigens the expanded peripheral T cells target. At 0.1 to 3.0 mg/kg, CD4+ and CD8+ blood T cells expanded clonally by week 6.

With respect to this clone: Its antigen is not known.

Germline trimming cut 5 bases from V and 1 base from J; bases unmatched to any gene: 1. Germline CDR1 is SGHTA and CDR2 is FQGNSA. The CDR3 has 13 residues. Data came from immunoSEQ multiplex PCR; TCRdb stores just in-frame clones and leaves some out. The sample holds 65,000 to 90,000 clones, 70% to 90% seen once. The sequences come from CD4+ or CD8+ T cells sorted from blood, collected in a trial of the OX40 agonist ivuxolimab. This receptor was taken from an adult with an advanced solid tumor such as melanoma, head and neck, liver or kidney cancer. The chain carries TRBV7-2 and TRBJ1-1; 7 bases are a match to TRBD1. CDR3: CASSKGANTEAFF. Written as DNA, the CDR3 is TGTGCCAGCAGCAAGGGGGCGAACACTGAAGCTTTCTTT.